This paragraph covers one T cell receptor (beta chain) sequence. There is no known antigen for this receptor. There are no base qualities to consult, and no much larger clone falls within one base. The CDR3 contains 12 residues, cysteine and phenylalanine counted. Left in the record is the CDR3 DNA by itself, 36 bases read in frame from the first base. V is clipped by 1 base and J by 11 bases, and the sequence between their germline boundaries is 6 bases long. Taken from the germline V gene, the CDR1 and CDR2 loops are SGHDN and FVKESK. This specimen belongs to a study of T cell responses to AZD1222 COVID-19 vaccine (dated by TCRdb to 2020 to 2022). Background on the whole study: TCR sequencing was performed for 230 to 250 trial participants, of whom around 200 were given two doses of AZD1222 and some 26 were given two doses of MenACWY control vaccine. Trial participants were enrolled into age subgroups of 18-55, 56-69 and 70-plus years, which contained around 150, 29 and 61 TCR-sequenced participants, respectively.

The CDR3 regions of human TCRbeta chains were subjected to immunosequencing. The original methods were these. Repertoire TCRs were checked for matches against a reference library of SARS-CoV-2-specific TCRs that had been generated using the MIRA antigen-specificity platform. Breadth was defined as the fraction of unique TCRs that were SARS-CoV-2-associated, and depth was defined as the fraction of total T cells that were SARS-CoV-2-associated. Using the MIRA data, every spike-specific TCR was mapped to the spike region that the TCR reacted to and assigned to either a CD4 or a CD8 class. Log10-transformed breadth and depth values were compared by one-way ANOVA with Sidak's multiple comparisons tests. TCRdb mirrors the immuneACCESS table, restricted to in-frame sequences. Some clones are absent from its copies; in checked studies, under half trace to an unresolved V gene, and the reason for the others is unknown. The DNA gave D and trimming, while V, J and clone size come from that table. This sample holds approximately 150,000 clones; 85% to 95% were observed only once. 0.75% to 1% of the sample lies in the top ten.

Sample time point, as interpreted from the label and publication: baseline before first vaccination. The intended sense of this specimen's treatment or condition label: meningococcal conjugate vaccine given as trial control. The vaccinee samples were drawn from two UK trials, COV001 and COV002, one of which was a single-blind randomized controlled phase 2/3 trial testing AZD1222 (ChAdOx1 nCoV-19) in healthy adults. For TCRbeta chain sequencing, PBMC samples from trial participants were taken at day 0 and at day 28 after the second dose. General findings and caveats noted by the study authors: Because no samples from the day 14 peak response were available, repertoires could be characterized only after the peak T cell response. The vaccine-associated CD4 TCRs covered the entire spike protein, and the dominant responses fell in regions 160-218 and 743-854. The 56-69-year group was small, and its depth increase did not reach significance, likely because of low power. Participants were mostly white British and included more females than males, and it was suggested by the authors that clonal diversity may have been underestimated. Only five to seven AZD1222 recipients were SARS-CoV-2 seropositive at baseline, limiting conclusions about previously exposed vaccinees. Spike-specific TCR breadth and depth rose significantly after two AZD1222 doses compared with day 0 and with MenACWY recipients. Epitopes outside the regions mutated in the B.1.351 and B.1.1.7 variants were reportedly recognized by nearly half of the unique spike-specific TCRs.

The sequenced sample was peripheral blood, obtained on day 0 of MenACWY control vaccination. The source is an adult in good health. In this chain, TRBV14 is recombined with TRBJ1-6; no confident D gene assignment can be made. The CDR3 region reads CASSQGEAPLHF. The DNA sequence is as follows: TGTGCCAGCAGCCAAGGTGAGGCACCCCTCCACTTT. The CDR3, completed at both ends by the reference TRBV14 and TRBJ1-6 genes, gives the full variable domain EAGVTQFPSHSVIEKGQTVTLRCDPISGHDNLYWYRRVMGKEIKFLLHFVKESKQDESGMPNNRFLAERTGGTYSTLKVQPAELEDSGVYFCASSQGEAPLHFGNGTRLTVT.